This T cell receptor (beta chain) stems from a study of T cells in Graves' hyperthyroidism and ophthalmopathy. Amplification yielded TCR beta CDR3 regions, with RNA transcripts as the source. A set of HTBI primers served as the primers for a first-round RT-PCR of the TCR CDR3. In TCRdb, the multiplex PCR reads were re-called with MiXCR into one record per CDR3 protein. The table lists a few hundred thousand distinct CDR3 sequences, around 15% of them singletons. V gave up 0 bases and J gave up 4 bases, with 11 bases separating them. Germline V gene sequence: CDR1 SGHTA, CDR2 FQGTGA. CDR3 length equals 15 residues. This clonotype has a count of ten or more.

This clonotype was sampled from a woman in her forties with Graves' hyperthyroidism. Sequencing used blood. The J gene is TRBJ2-3, the V gene TRBV7-3; tentatively, D is TRBD2 (6 bases). CDR3 region: CASSLTLGEADTQYF. CDR3 DNA: TGTGCCAGCAGCTTAACGTTGGGGGAGGCAGATACGCAGTATTTT.